This T cell receptor beta chain was sequenced for a study of long-term antiretroviral therapy in people with HIV. Study results and limitations: Pre-ART expanded clones dominated the repertoire at every time point.

Investigators performed immunoSEQ version v3.0 at survey level. Data came from immunoSEQ multiplex PCR; TCRdb stores just in-frame clones and leaves some out. The table has tens of thousands of clones, roughly 80% seen once. About this clone itself: The antigen is unknown.

The receptor's source is a man aged 35 to 55 with HIV. The material was unsorted PBMCs, obtained 0.5 years before starting antiretroviral therapy.

Here the CDR3 DNA reads TGCGCCAGCAGCCAAGAGGGTGGCTCTGGAAACACCATATATTTT. This codes for CASSQEGGSGNTIYF. J is TRBJ1-3 and V is TRBV4-1; no definite D call. The germline V gene encodes CDR1 MGHRA and CDR2 YSYEKL. Trimming stripped 0 bases from V and 0 bases from J, with 6 bases between. This CDR3 has 15 amino acids.